This TCR beta chain is from a study of cytomegalovirus exposure and HLA in healthy donors. Overall study results and limits: The Asian-associated ancestry cluster reportedly had fewer N-insertions than the roughly 670-donor mean in a later analysis. Serostatus for CMV was the only available immune exposure information.

On this clone: Its antigen is still unknown.

The CDR3 has 14 residues. Germline V gene lookup returns CDR1 SNHLY and CDR2 FYNNEI. V lost 3 bases and J 7 bases, leaving 15 bases between the germline ends. Use of 60 Vbeta and 13 Jbeta primers characterized the PCR. The method was immunoSEQ multiplex PCR; TCRdb's version includes in-frame clones alone and lacks a portion of them. The sample lists about 200,000 clones; more than 65% were seen once. The genes are TRBV2 and TRBJ2-5, with D possibly matching TRBD2 (5 bases). Specimen: PBMCs. The clonotype was recovered from a man aged 50 or older in good health and CMV-seronegative. CDR3 bases: TGTGCCAGCAGTGACATAGGCCGGGAAGTGACCCAGTACTTC. This encodes CASSDIGREVTQYF.